One T cell receptor (beta chain) is described in this entry. The CDR3 is 15 amino acids. Trimming pared 2 bases from V and 3 bases from J, leaving 13 bases between. The V gene's germline CDR1 is SGHTA and CDR2 FQGNSA. The data stem from a study of blood T cell repertoires in COVID-19. Only in-frame clones appear in the TCRdb table, and some are missing; sequencing was by immunoSEQ multiplex PCR. Here the sample spans some 150,000 clones, around 76% being singletons. This sequence joins TRBV7-2 and TRBJ1-2; D unresolved. What was sequenced was peripheral blood. The TCR sequence derives from a woman in her sixties or seventies with acute or convalescent COVID-19. Here the CDR3 DNA reads TGTGCCAGCAGCTTAAATATGGGCGGGGACTATGGCTACACCTTC. Protein: CASSLNMGGDYGYTF.